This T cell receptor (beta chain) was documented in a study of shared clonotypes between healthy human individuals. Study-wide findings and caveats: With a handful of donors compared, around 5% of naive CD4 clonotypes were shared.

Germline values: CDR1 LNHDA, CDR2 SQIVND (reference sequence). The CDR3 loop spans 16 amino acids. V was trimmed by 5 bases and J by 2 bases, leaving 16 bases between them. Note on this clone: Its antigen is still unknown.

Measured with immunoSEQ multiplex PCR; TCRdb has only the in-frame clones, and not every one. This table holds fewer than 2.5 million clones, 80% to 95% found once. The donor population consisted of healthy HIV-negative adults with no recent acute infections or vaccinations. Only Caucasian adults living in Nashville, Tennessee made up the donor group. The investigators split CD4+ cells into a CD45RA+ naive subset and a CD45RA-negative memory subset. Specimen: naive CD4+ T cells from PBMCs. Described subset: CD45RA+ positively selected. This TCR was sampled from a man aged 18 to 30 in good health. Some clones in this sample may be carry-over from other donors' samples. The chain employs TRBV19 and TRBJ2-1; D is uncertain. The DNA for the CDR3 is TGTGCCAGTAGTCCTAGGACCGATCTCGCCTACAATGAGCAGTTCTTC. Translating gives CASSPRTDLAYNEQFF. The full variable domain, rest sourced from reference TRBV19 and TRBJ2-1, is DGGITQSPKYLFRKEGQNVTLSCEQNLNHDAMYWYRQDPGQGLRLIYYSQIVNDFQKGDIAEGYSVSREKKESFPLTVTSAQKNPTAFYLCASSPRTDLAYNEQFFGPGTRLTVL.